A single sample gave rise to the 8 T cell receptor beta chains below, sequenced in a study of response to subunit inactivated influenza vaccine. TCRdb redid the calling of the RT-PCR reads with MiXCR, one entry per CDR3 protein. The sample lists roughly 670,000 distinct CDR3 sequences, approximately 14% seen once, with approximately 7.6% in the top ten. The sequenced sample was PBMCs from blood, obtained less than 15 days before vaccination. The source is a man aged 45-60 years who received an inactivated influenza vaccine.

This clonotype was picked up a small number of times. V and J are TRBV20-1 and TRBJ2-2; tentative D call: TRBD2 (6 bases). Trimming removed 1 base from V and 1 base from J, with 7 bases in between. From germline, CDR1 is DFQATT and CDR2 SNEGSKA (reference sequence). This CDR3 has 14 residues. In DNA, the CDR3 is TGCAGTGCTAGAGGACTAGTGAACACCGGGGAGCTGTTTTTT. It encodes CSARGLVNTGELFF.

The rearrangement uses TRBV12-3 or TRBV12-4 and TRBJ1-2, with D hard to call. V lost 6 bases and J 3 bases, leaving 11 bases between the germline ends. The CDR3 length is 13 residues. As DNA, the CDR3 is TGTGCCAGCAGATACTCAGGATACTATGGCTACACCTTC. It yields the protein CASRYSGYYGYTF.

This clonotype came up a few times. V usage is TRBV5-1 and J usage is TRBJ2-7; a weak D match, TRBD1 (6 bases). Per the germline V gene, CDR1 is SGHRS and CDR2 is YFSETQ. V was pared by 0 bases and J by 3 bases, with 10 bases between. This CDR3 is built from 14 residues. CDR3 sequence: CASSLVGQNYEQYF. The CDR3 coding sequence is TGCGCCAGCAGCTTGGTAGGACAGAACTACGAGCAGTACTTC.

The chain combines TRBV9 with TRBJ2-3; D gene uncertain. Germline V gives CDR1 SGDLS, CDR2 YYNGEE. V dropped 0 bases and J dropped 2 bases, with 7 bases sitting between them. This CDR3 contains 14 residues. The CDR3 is CASSVAGYTDTQYF. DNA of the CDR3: TGTGCCAGCAGCGTAGCGGGTTACACAGATACGCAGTATTTT.

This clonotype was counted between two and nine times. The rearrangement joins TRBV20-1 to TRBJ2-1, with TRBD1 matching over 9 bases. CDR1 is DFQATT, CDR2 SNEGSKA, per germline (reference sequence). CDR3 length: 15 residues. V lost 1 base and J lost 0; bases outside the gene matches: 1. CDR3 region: CSARATGGSYNEQFF. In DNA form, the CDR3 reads TGCAGTGCTAGAGCGACAGGGGGCTCCTACAATGAGCAGTTCTTC.

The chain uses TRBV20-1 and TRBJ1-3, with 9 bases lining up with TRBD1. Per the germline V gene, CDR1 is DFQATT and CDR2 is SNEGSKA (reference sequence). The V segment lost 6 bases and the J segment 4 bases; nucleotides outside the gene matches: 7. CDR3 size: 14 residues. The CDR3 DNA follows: TGCAGTGCGGAGGACAGGGGATCGGGAAACACCATATATTTT. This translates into CSAEDRGSGNTIYF.

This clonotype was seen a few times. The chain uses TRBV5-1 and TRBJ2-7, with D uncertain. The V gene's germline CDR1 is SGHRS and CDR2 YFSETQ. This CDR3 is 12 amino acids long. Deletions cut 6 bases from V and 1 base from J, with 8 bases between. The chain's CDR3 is CASIGTSYEQYF. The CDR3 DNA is TGCGCCAGCATTGGAACTTCCTACGAGCAGTACTTC.

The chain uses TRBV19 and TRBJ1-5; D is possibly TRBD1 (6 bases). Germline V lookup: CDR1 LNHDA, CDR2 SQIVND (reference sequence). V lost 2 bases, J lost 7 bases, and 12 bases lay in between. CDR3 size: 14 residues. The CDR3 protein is CASSISGAEQPQHF. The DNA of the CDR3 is TGTGCCAGTAGTATATCGGGGGCTGAACAGCCCCAGCATTTT.